This TCR beta chain was sequenced for a study of PD-1 blockade in classical Hodgkin lymphoma. As for this clone: Its matching antigen is unknown.

Study-level points and caveats: Newly diagnosed patients had baseline TCR diversity that was reportedly lower than that of healthy donors. No one has yet defined what causes the repertoire differences, which may be disease activity or prior therapy.

With no exception, relapse followed autologous stem cell transplantation in all patients, and brentuximab vedotin exposure varied. V was pared by 5 bases and J by 6 bases, with 11 bases between. Per the germline V gene, CDR1 is MNHEY and CDR2 is SMNVEV (reference sequence). The CDR3 loop spans 13 amino acids. Here immunoSEQ multiplex PCR was the method, and the copy in TCRdb shows in-frame clones only, minus some. The sample has roughly 11,000 clones; 80% to 90% are singletons. This TCR was sampled from a human donor with classical Hodgkin lymphoma. The sample consisted of peripheral blood mononuclear cells (PBMCs), taken at baseline. The chain is built from TRBV27 and TRBJ2-1; D perhaps matches TRBD2 (6 bases). The CDR3 coding sequence is TGTGCCAGCAGTCTGGTGACTAGCAATGAGCAGTTCTTC. Translating gives CASSLVTSNEQFF.